The rows below give T cell receptor beta chains drawn from one sample of a study of cytomegalovirus exposure and HLA in healthy donors. The repertoire was sequenced with immunoSEQ multiplex PCR; TCRdb's copy has only in-frame clones and lacks some. Of 100,000 to 130,000 clones in the sample, less than 80% are singletons; the top ten hold 7.8%. Material for sequencing was PBMCs. These TCRs come from a man aged 25 to 40 in good health and CMV-seronegative. Each CDR3 is given without its conserved first and last residue.

TRBV6-1 ASSEGLYGTGSEKLF
TRBV7-9 ASSRGTSGGTDTQY
TRBV28 ASSLSSPSNQPQH
TRBV28 ASSSLSGGAYNEQF
TRBV6-1 ASSEPQYGETQY
TRBV2 ASSVSGGVYEQY
TRBV30 AWGPGTGISNQPQH
TRBV4-2 ASSQETVYTGELF
TRBV28 ASRTDRAGNTIY
TRBV6-1 ASRPLQSYDIQY
TRBV19 ATTGDTAYYGYT
TRBV30 AWTERSYNSPLH
TRBV7-3 ASSTLGLADEQF
TRBV4-1 ASSQDFQQETQY
TRBV11-2 ASSLVTGTGTGETQY
TRBV19 ASSSQGPYEQY
TRBV13 ASSPGLAGGPNTGELF
TRBV5-6 ASSLAKLGTVREKLF
TRBV18 ASSPLGQGGLSYNSPLH
TRBV15 ATSTPGGRYEQY
TRBV10-3 AISGQAQISGNTIY
TRBV10-2 ASGETDRSNQPQH
TRBV9 ASSPTTSGSETQY
TRBV7-3 ASSRHGQGVNEQF
TRBV11-2 ASSWGRERETQY
TRBV28 ASSLGEGQPQH
TRBV9 ASSGTGGGDTEAF
TRBV6-5 ASSSNRGTLMNEQF
TRBV2 ASTGQALYEQY
TRBV19 ASSKAARGLEGYGYT
TRBV7-2 ASSLAELAGGITGELF
TRBV13 ASSHWDSGNEQF
TRBV10-3 AISESEVADTQY
TRBV28 ASSSGLAGAAYNEQF
TRBV5-1 ASSSGTSGSTDTQY
TRBV21-1 ASSRLRRTGRI
TRBV6-1 ASSEEGGGALDTQY
TRBV28 ASSLLQGVDQPQH
TRBV5-1 ASSTGTSGYTDTQY
TRBV6-1 ASSDQGAIYEQY
TRBV6-5 ASSYSAQLFNQPQH
TRBV2 ASTTDRGRSYEQY
TRBV28 ASSLTSYKAYEQY
TRBV6-4 ASSDSAGQPQH
TRBV7-8 ASSQNEGQPQH
TRBV5-1 ASSTGQGTDTQY
TRBV5-4 ASSLAAGPGDEKLF
TRBV5-1 ASSLGQNNEKLF
TRBV12-2 ASRLGGEQF
TRBV27 ASSLSVLAVNSDTQY